Here is one T cell receptor beta chain with its context. This sample's time point: after neoadjuvant nivolumab, at surgical resection. Cohort: HPV-negative, locally advanced oral cavity squamous cell carcinoma patients. The assay was immunoSEQ multiplex PCR, and TCRdb's table has in-frame clones only and misses some. The sample holds tens of thousands of clones, approximately 26% seen once. The V end was cut by 6 bases, the J end by 4 bases, with 18 bases between. Germline CDR1 reads SQVTM; CDR2 reads ANQGSEA. This CDR3 comprises 14 residues. The data were obtained in a study of neoadjuvant anti-PD-1 for oral cavity cancer.

The chain combines TRBV29-1 with TRBJ2-5; the D call may be TRBD1 or TRBD2 (5 bases each). This material consisted of tumor tissue, taken after nivolumab (anti-PD-1) treatment. The clonotype was recovered from a person aged 40-85 years with oral cavity squamous cell carcinoma. CDR3: CSVQTWDGLETQYF. The CDR3 DNA follows: TGCAGCGTCCAGACTTGGGACGGCCTAGAGACCCAGTACTTC.